One and the same sample provided the 16 T cell receptor beta chains below, sequenced in a study of T cells in Graves' hyperthyroidism and ophthalmopathy. TCR beta CDR3 regions were amplified from RNA transcripts. HTBI primers were the set used in a first-round RT-PCR of the TCR CDR3. MiXCR, run by TCRdb on the multiplex PCR reads, gives a single entry per CDR3 protein. The sample carries about 270,000 distinct CDR3 sequences, nearly 15% recorded once. Sequenced material: blood. The receptors come from a woman aged 45-65 years with Graves' hyperthyroidism that later progressed to Graves' ophthalmopathy.

This clonotype was counted ten times or more. V usage is TRBV27 and J usage is TRBJ2-3; D is unclear. Germline CDR1 MNHEY, CDR2 SMNVEV (reference sequence). V shed 2 bases and J shed 3 bases, with 15 bases lying between them. The CDR3 contains 16 residues. The CDR3 sequence: CASSLLALRKTDTQYF. DNA of the CDR3: TGTGCCAGCAGTTTACTGGCCCTGAGGAAAACAGATACGCAGTATTTT.

The CDR3 loop is CASSSGQALRNQETQYF. The CDR3 region has the DNA TGTGCCAGCAGCTCGGGACAGGCCCTCCGCAATCAAGAGACCCAGTACTTC. The chain has TRBV11-2 and TRBJ2-5; the match to TRBD1 covers 8 bases. Germline V gene lookup returns CDR1 SGHAT and CDR2 FQNNGV. V lost 4 bases, J lost 2 bases, and 12 bases stayed unmatched. CDR3 size: 17 residues.

This clonotype was recorded many times. This chain links TRBV3-1 with TRBJ2-1; D is unresolved. The CDR3 has 13 residues. V dropped 1 base and J dropped 3 bases, with 4 bases sitting between them. Germline-derived CDR1 and CDR2 are LGHDT and YNNKEL (reference sequence). CDR3 DNA sequence: TGTGCCAGCAGCCAAGGCTACTACAATGAGCAGTTCTTC. Translating gives CASSQGYYNEQFF.

This clonotype showed up many times. The V gene is TRBV18, the J gene TRBJ1-1; D gene unclear. CDR3 length: 14 residues. V was pared by 3 bases and J by 1 base, with 9 bases between. Germline lookup yields CDR1 KGHSH and CDR2 LQKENI. Here the CDR3 DNA reads TGTGCCAGCTCACCTTATCAGGAGAACACTGAAGCTTTCTTT. Protein product: CASSPYQENTEAFF.

The CDR3 reads CASSEVWGTSGRVRDYEQYF. DNA for the CDR3: TGTGCCAGCAGTGAAGTTTGGGGGACTAGCGGGCGAGTGAGGGACTACGAGCAGTACTTC. The V call is TRBV2, the J call TRBJ2-7, with 12 bases aligning to TRBD2. After removal of 1 base from V and 3 bases from J, the junction contained 16 bases not matched to a gene. Per the germline V gene, CDR1 is SNHLY and CDR2 is FYNNEI. The CDR3 covers 20 residues.

At least ten counts were recorded for this clonotype. The chain is built from TRBV20-1 and TRBJ2-3, with 9 nucleotides matching TRBD2. Germline loops: CDR1 DFQATT, CDR2 SNEGSKA (reference sequence). V shed 3 bases, J shed 0 bases, and the junction held 4 bases outside the gene matches. The CDR3 is made up of 15 amino acids. Written as DNA, the CDR3 is TGCAGTGCTAGTTTGACTAGCGGAAGCACAGATACGCAGTATTTT. Protein: CSASLTSGSTDTQYF.

This clonotype showed up many times. The chain joins TRBV29-1 to TRBJ1-2, with D unclear. CDR3 length equals 13 residues. V gave up 4 bases and J gave up 3 bases, with 12 bases separating them. Germline V lookup: CDR1 SQVTM, CDR2 ANQGSEA. Here the CDR3 DNA reads TGCAGCGTTGCCGTCCCGCTTGACTATGGCTACACCTTC. Translation: CSVAVPLDYGYTF.

At least ten counts were recorded for this clonotype. The V call is TRBV27, the J call TRBJ2-7; TRBD2 agrees at 9 bases. In germline, CDR1 is MNHEY, CDR2 SMNVEV (reference sequence). The CDR3 runs 14 residues. Losses at the gene ends were 6 bases for V and 2 bases for J; bases not matched to a gene: 5. The CDR3 loop reads CASRVGGRAYEQYF. CDR3 nucleotides: TGTGCCAGCAGGGTTGGCGGGAGGGCCTACGAGCAGTACTTC.

This chain links TRBV5-1 with TRBJ2-3, with unresolved D. Germline values: CDR1 SGHRS, CDR2 YFSETQ. The CDR3 is 12 amino acids. The V and J ends lost 0 bases and 7 bases respectively, with 6 bases between them. CDR3 protein: CASSLEKNTQYF. CDR3 DNA sequence: TGCGCCAGCAGCTTGGAGAAAAATACGCAGTATTTT. The whole variable domain, filled in from reference TRBV5-1 and TRBJ2-3, reads KAGVTQTPRYLIKTRGQQVTLSCSPISGHRSVSWYQQTPGQGLQFLFEYFSETQRNKGNFPGRFSGRQFSNSRSEMNVSTLELGDSALYLCASSLEKNTQYFGPGTRLTVL.

In this sample, this clonotype turned up many times. The chain couples TRBV20-1 to TRBJ1-1; D is unresolved. CDR1 and CDR2 (germline): DFQATT, SNEGSKA (reference sequence). The CDR3 totals 12 residues. Trimming pared 2 bases from V and 6 bases from J, leaving 10 bases between. The CDR3 loop reads CSARRKAPEAFF. The CDR3 DNA reads TGCAGTGCTAGAAGAAAGGCTCCTGAAGCTTTCTTT.

At least ten counts were recorded for this clonotype. The CDR3 loop is CASTDSYNEQFF. The CDR3 DNA reads TGTGCCAGCACAGACTCCTACAATGAGCAGTTCTTC. The chain couples TRBV28 to TRBJ2-1; D call uncertain. In germline, CDR1 is MDHEN, CDR2 SYDVKM. This CDR3 region has 12 residues. The V and J ends lost 7 bases and 0 bases respectively, with 4 bases between them.

The V and J genes are TRBV9 and TRBJ2-3; D gene uncertain. Germline V gene lookup returns CDR1 SGDLS and CDR2 YYNGEE. This CDR3 is built from 16 residues. Trimming stripped 0 bases from V and 3 bases from J, with 14 bases between. CDR3 sequence: CASSVDIAYGTDTQYF. CDR3 DNA sequence: TGTGCCAGCAGCGTAGATATAGCCTACGGGACAGATACGCAGTATTTT. The whole variable domain, remainder taken from reference TRBV9 and TRBJ2-3, is DSGVTQTPKHLITATGQRVTLRCSPRSGDLSVYWYQQSLDQGLQFLIQYYNGEERAKGNILERFSAQQFPDLHSELNLSSLELGDSALYFCASSVDIAYGTDTQYFGPGTRLTVL.

Ten or more counts support this clonotype. CDR3 sequence: CSVKGLVSGANVLTF. The CDR3 nucleotides read TGCAGCGTTAAGGGGCTAGTCTCTGGGGCCAACGTCCTGACTTTC. The rearrangement uses TRBV29-1 and TRBJ2-6; D may be TRBD1 (5 bases). V lost 5 bases and J 0 bases, leaving 11 bases between the germline ends. CDR3 length equals 15 residues. CDR1 and CDR2 (germline): SQVTM, ANQGSEA.

This clonotype occurred many times. V and J are TRBV5-1 and TRBJ2-3; perhaps D is TRBD1 or TRBD2 (5 bases each). Germline V CDR1 and CDR2: SGHRS, YFSETQ. The CDR3 runs 16 residues. Trimming shortened V by 0 bases and J by 0 bases, and 11 bases separated the two germline ends. The CDR3 here is CASSLVGTASTDTQYF. CDR3 DNA sequence: TGCGCCAGCAGCTTGGTAGGGACGGCTAGCACAGATACGCAGTATTTT.

In its sample, this clonotype was seen a few times. The chain is built from TRBV7-2 and TRBJ1-4, with a tentative D call TRBD1 (5 bases). Trimming shortened V by 5 bases and J by 3 bases, and 13 bases separated the two germline ends. The CDR3 runs to 15 residues. CDR1 and CDR2 (germline): SGHTA, FQGNSA. CDR3 DNA sequence: TGTGCCAGCAGCCTACTAGGGGCTTCTAATGAAAAACTGTTTTTT. Encoded protein: CASSLLGASNEKLFF.

This clonotype was seen repeatedly, ten times or more. The chain employs TRBV3-1 and TRBJ2-7; 8 nucleotides line up with TRBD2. The V gene's germline CDR1 is LGHDT and CDR2 YNNKEL (reference sequence). V lost 10 bases to trimming and J lost 4 bases; unmatched junction nucleotides: 9. The CDR3 has 13 residues. The CDR3: CATRGAGVYEQYF. Written as DNA, the CDR3 is TGTGCCACCCGGGGAGCGGGAGTATACGAGCAGTACTTC.